The present T cell receptor (beta chain) was sequenced within a study of early stage breast cancer tumors. Overall study: ER+/PR+/HER2- status applied to about 70% of the 16 invasive breast tumors.

The protocol was immunoSEQ multiplex PCR, while the TCRdb copy is restricted to in-frame clones and leaves out a portion. The table includes around 28,000 clones, 80% detected once. This CDR3 has 16 residues. Germline CDR1 reads SGHRS; CDR2 reads YFSETQ. The V end lost 8 bases, the J end lost 5 bases, and 22 bases lay between the germline ends. Points on this clone: The antigen is not known.

Findings and limits, study-wide: Tumors had approximately 2.4-fold higher T cell density than normal breast. Enriched TCRB sequences shared across patients were mostly commonly generated sequences. Comparing each tissue with blood distinguished tumor from normal in about 90% of the 16 patients.

The chain couples TRBV5-1 to TRBJ2-2, with D possibly matching TRBD1 (6 bases). The receptor was derived from a person aged 55 to 70 with breast cancer. What was sequenced was blood. The CDR3 loop reads CARELRGTTGTGELFF. For the CDR3, the DNA is TGCGCCAGGGAACTTAGGGGGACCACCGGGACCGGGGAGCTGTTTTTT.